These 22 T cell receptor beta chains came from one sample sequenced in a study of blood T cell repertoires in COVID-19. Sequenced by immunoSEQ multiplex PCR; TCRdb stores in-frame clones only, minus some. The sample consists of more than 300,000 clones, just over 90% of them appearing once. Sequences were obtained from PBMCs or T cells enriched from blood (not recorded which). The receptors were gathered from a woman aged 40 to 55 who had been exposed to COVID-19.

The genes are TRBV7-9 and TRBJ1-1; 7 bases match TRBD1. Germline V gene sequence: CDR1 SEHNR, CDR2 FQNEAQ (reference sequence). The CDR3 extends over 15 amino acids. Trimming at V came to 5 bases and at J to 1 base, leaving 7 bases not matched to a gene. For the CDR3, the DNA is TGTGCCAGCAGCCCCCGACAGGGACCGAACACTGAAGCTTTCTTT. Protein product: CASSPRQGPNTEAFF.

The chain couples TRBV29-1 to TRBJ1-1; D is perhaps TRBD1 (5 bases). The CDR3 loop spans 10 amino acids. CDR1 is SQVTM and CDR2 is ANQGSEA in the germline V gene. Trimming left V 8 bases short and J 6 bases short, with 10 bases between. DNA of the CDR3: TGCAGCCCAGGACAACCTGAAGCTTTCTTT. Protein product: CSPGQPEAFF.

The CDR3 is CASSRGGLARAGTQYF. The CDR3, as DNA: TGTGCCAGCTCTCGGGGGGGACTAGCTCGGGCAGGGACCCAGTACTTC. The chain links TRBV7-2 to TRBJ2-5; 9 bases agree with TRBD2. This CDR3 spans 16 amino acids. Germline V lookup: CDR1 SGHTA, CDR2 FQGNSA. The J segment lost 7 bases and the V segment lost 8 bases, leaving 17 bases of the junction unmatched.

The chain links TRBV7-2 to TRBJ1-2; D possibly corresponds to TRBD1 (6 bases). V shed 5 bases and J shed 0 bases, with 13 bases lying between them. This CDR3 contains 15 residues. Looked up from germline, CDR1 is SGHTA and CDR2 is FQGNSA. The CDR3 reads CASSQTTGTNYGYTF. The CDR3 coding sequence is TGTGCCAGCAGCCAGACGACAGGTACTAACTATGGCTACACCTTC.

This clone was counted a single time. This chain links TRBV5-5 with TRBJ2-7, with 8 bases lining up with TRBD1. The CDR3 runs 15 residues. Trimming at V came to 0 bases and at J to 3 bases, leaving 5 bases not matched to a gene. Germline V gene data show CDR1 as SGHKS and CDR2 as YYEKEE (reference sequence). CDR3 amino acids: CASSLGPGGGYEQYF. DNA for the CDR3: TGTGCCAGCAGCTTGGGGCCAGGGGGCGGCTACGAGCAGTACTTC.

The chain uses TRBV19 and TRBJ2-7, with 8 bases identical to TRBD1. CDR1 and CDR2 (germline): LNHDA, SQIVND (reference sequence). Trimming took 4 bases from V and 9 from J; bases not matched to a gene: 11. The CDR3 sequence is 14 residues long. CDR3 sequence: CASSRDRTLRVQYF. The DNA for the CDR3 is TGTGCCAGTAGTAGGGACAGGACCCTACGAGTGCAGTACTTC. Using reference TRBV19 and TRBJ2-7 for the parts outside the CDR3, the full variable domain is DGGITQSPKYLFRKEGQNVTLSCEQNLNHDAMYWYRQDPGQGLRLIYYSQIVNDFQKGDIAEGYSVSREKKESFPLTVTSAQKNPTAFYLCASSRDRTLRVQYFGPGTRLTVT.

This chain connects TRBV5-8 to TRBJ2-2; 7 bases map to TRBD1. Per the germline V gene, CDR1 is SGHTS and CDR2 is YDEGEE. Losses at the gene ends were 0 bases for V and 0 bases for J; bases not matched to a gene: 5. CDR3 length equals 17 residues. Here the CDR3 DNA reads TGTGCCAGCAGCTTGGAGTTGACAGGGACGAACACCGGGGAGCTGTTTTTT. Encoded protein: CASSLELTGTNTGELFF.

The chain joins TRBV2 to TRBJ1-1, with D tentatively TRBD1 (6 bases). CDR3 size: 13 residues. The V end was cut by 6 bases, the J end by 1 base, with 9 bases between. The germline V gene encodes CDR1 SNHLY and CDR2 FYNNEI. The CDR3 here is CASRAQGNTEAFF. CDR3 bases: TGTGCCAGCAGGGCACAGGGGAACACTGAAGCTTTCTTT.

The V and J genes are TRBV19 and TRBJ1-1; D not certain. The germline V gene has CDR1 LNHDA and CDR2 SQIVND (reference sequence). Trimming took off 5 bases at V and 1 base at J, with 14 bases between the two ends. The CDR3 is 15 amino acids. CDR3 region: CASSPRSPQNTEAFF. CDR3 sequence (DNA): TGTGCCAGTAGTCCCCGAAGCCCCCAGAACACTGAAGCTTTCTTT.

This chain links TRBV19 with TRBJ2-1; 9 nucleotides agree with TRBD2. The ends lost 5 bases at V and 9 bases at J; junction bases unmatched: 11. CDR1 and CDR2 from the germline V gene are LNHDA and SQIVND (reference sequence). The CDR3 is made up of 15 amino acids. The CDR3 coding sequence is TGTGCCAGTAGTGAGCCGGGACTAGCTTCTGGTGAGCAGTTCTTC. Translating gives CASSEPGLASGEQFF.

The gene calls are TRBV11-2 and TRBJ2-2; D is perhaps TRBD1 (6 bases). This CDR3 region has 15 residues. Germline V CDR1 and CDR2: SGHAT, FQNNGV. V shed 1 base and J shed 6 bases, with 12 bases lying between them. CDR3 region: CASSLGRGKAGELFF. DNA for the CDR3: TGTGCCAGCAGCTTAGGCAGGGGAAAGGCCGGGGAGCTGTTTTTT.

This chain joins TRBV30 and TRBJ1-6; no reliable D call. Germline-derived CDR1 and CDR2 are GTSNPN and SVGIG (reference sequence). The CDR3 totals 11 residues. Deletions cut 2 bases from V and 14 bases from J, with 10 bases between. CDR3 sequence: CAWSPRETLHF. In nucleotides, the CDR3 is TGTGCCTGGAGTCCACGGGAAACCCTCCACTTT.

This sequence joins TRBV6-2 or TRBV6-3 and TRBJ2-5, with TRBD2 matching 8 bases. Germline values: CDR1 MNHEY, CDR2 SVGEGT. This CDR3 region has 16 residues. V was clipped by 2 bases and J by 2 bases; unmatched bases: 7. DNA of the CDR3: TGTGCCAGCAGTTACGGCGCGGGGGGTTATCAAGAGACCCAGTACTTC. Amino acids: CASSYGAGGYQETQYF.

V usage is TRBV19 and J usage is TRBJ1-4, with D uncertain. V dropped 7 bases and J dropped 7 bases, with 13 bases sitting between them. The V gene's germline CDR1 is LNHDA and CDR2 SQIVND (reference sequence). The CDR3 covers 13 residues. The CDR3 region is CASKSRAGEKLFF. The CDR3 region has the DNA TGTGCCAGTAAGAGCCGGGCGGGTGAAAAACTGTTTTTT.

The rearrangement uses TRBV10-3 and TRBJ1-2; 8 nucleotides match TRBD1. Germline V CDR1 and CDR2: ENHRY, SYGVKD. This CDR3 spans 16 amino acids. The V segment lost 0 bases and the J segment 0 bases; nucleotides outside the gene matches: 3. The CDR3 sequence is CAISESQDRANYGYTF. The CDR3, as DNA: TGTGCCATCAGTGAGTCTCAGGACAGGGCTAACTATGGCTACACCTTC.

The chain employs TRBV6-5 and TRBJ2-3; D ambiguous. Trimming cost V 6 bases and J 0 bases, with 13 bases left between them. The germline V gene has CDR1 MNHEY and CDR2 SVGAGI. This CDR3 spans 15 amino acids. The CDR3, as DNA: TGTGCCAGCAGCCCATGGAGACCTAGCACAGATACGCAGTATTTT. Amino acids: CASSPWRPSTDTQYF.

This chain joins TRBV29-1 and TRBJ1-2, with 7 nucleotides matching TRBD1. The germline V gene has CDR1 SQVTM and CDR2 ANQGSEA. The CDR3 consists of 11 residues. J gave up 7 bases and V 5 bases, and 4 bases lay outside the gene matches. The CDR3 DNA follows: TGCAGCGTTTACCGGGACAGTGGCTACACCTTC. As protein: CSVYRDSGYTF.

The rearrangement joins TRBV3-1 (or the pseudogene TRBV3-2) to TRBJ2-5; D remains unclear. The germline V gene encodes CDR1 LGHDT and CDR2 YNNKEL (reference sequence). The length of the CDR3 is 13 residues. Trimming pared 1 base from V and 5 bases from J, leaving 8 bases between. CDR3 region: CASSQGTGETQYF. As DNA, the CDR3 is TGTGCCAGCAGCCAAGGTACCGGGGAGACCCAGTACTTC.

The chain is built from TRBV6-5 and TRBJ2-7, with 11 bases fitting TRBD1. V lost 6 bases to trimming and J lost 4 bases; unmatched junction nucleotides: 8. This CDR3 contains 15 residues. Germline-derived CDR1 and CDR2 are MNHEY and SVGAGI. The CDR3 here is CASRNLGQGVYEQYF. The CDR3 DNA reads TGTGCCAGCAGAAACTTGGGACAGGGGGTATACGAGCAGTACTTC.

This clone showed up just once. The J gene is TRBJ1-3, the V gene TRBV5-1; no clear D. This CDR3 comprises 16 residues. Trimming took 0 bases from V and 0 from J, leaving 10 bases between them. CDR1 is SGHRS, CDR2 YFSETQ, per germline. Here the CDR3 reads CASSLGTVNSGNTIYF. The CDR3 nucleotides read TGCGCCAGCAGCTTGGGAACAGTGAACTCTGGAAACACCATATATTTT.

The chain joins TRBV18 to TRBJ2-1; a possible D gene is TRBD1 (6 bases). The CDR3 covers 12 residues. V dropped 2 bases and J dropped 8 bases, with 7 bases sitting between them. CDR1 KGHSH and CDR2 LQKENI come from the germline V gene. The CDR3 reads CASSPGTYEQFF. The CDR3 DNA sequence: TGTGCCAGCTCACCAGGGACATATGAGCAGTTCTTC.

The rearrangement links TRBV19 to TRBJ1-1; 8 nucleotides line up with TRBD1. This CDR3 region has 12 residues. With V trimmed by 10 bases and J by 6 bases, 7 bases remained unmatched. The germline gives CDR1 LNHDA, CDR2 SQIVND (reference sequence). In DNA, the CDR3 is TGTGCCACCGCCCAGGGGGCCGCTGAAGCTTTCTTT. This translates into CATAQGAAEAFF.